This T cell receptor (beta chain) was captured in a study of graft-versus-host responses after intestinal transplantation. In the study overall: Every one of the recipients received anti-thymocyte globulin induction and afterwards took tacrolimus and steroids for around 3 years. Study results and caveats: Allografts of patients with graft-donor T cell macrochimerism showed high graft-versus-host to host-versus-graft clone ratios. Present in recipient marrow, GvH clones included some that appeared first in ileum or blood.

There are 15 residues in the CDR3. In germline, CDR1 is MNHEY, CDR2 SVGAGI. J was trimmed by 5 bases and V by 0 bases; bases with no gene match: 1. This table comes from immunoSEQ multiplex PCR, and its TCRdb copy is limited to in-frame clones, with some not included. The sample has about 88,000 clones, roughly 90% seen once; the top ten hold approximately 0.11%. Regarding this clone: What it recognizes is unknown.

The chain has TRBV6-5 and TRBJ1-6, with 7 bases matching TRBD1. The specimen was unstimulated CD4+ T cells sorted from spleen or lymph node cells, collected before intestinal transplant. The receptor comes from a human donor who received an intestinal transplant. CDR3 nucleotide sequence: TGTGCCAGCAGTTACTCGGGACAGAATAATTCACCCCTCCACTTT. Encoded protein: CASSYSGQNNSPLHF.